Listed here are 29 T cell receptor beta chains from one sample, sequenced in a study of T cell clonality in common variable immunodeficiency. Here immunoSEQ multiplex PCR was the method, and the copy in TCRdb shows in-frame clones only, minus some. In total the sample includes roughly 79,000 clones, none of them seen once. Specimen: peripheral blood mononuclear cells. Receptor source: a person aged 18 to 75 in good health.

This clone has a count of ten or more. The read halts 3 residues ahead of the CDR3 end, with the missing end drawn from the germline J gene. The chain combines TRBV7-2 with TRBJ1-1, with D unresolved. The germline V gene encodes CDR1 SGHTA and CDR2 FQGNSA. Trimming left V 6 bases short and J 1 base short, with 9 bases between. The CDR3 spans 13 residues. The CDR3 spells CASRQFANTEAFF. The part of the CDR3 DNA that was read is TGTGCCAGCAGACAGTTCGCGAACACTGAA.

The table lists this clone with a few counts. The read ends 3 residues before the CDR3 terminus; that terminus is restored from the germline J gene. V and J are TRBV2 and TRBJ2-2, with TRBD1 identical over 7 bases. Per the germline V gene, CDR1 is SNHLY and CDR2 is FYNNEI. The length of the CDR3 is 13 residues. CDR3: CASSGTGNVMLFF. The sequenced part of the CDR3 DNA is TGTGCCAGCAGTGGGACAGGCAATGTCATG.

This clone was observed many times. The sequenced fragment ends 3 residues before the CDR3 boundary, so the rest is inferred from the germline J gene. V usage is TRBV20-1 and J usage is TRBJ1-5; tentatively, D is TRBD1 (5 bases). Germline CDR1 reads DFQATT; CDR2 reads SNEGSKA (reference sequence). This CDR3 spans 13 amino acids. Trimming took 5 bases from V and 5 from J, leaving 13 bases between them. CDR3 residues: CSAPRVQDQPQHF. The sequenced part of the CDR3 DNA is TGCAGTGCTCCCAGGGTCCAGGATCAGCCC.

In its sample, this clone was seen many times. The DNA ends 3 residues before the CDR3 does, and the rest of the CDR3 is filled in from the germline J gene. This chain joins TRBV7-3 and TRBJ2-2; the D gene is possibly TRBD1 (6 bases). Trimming removed 7 bases at V and 0 bases at J, with 9 bases between. The CDR3 has 14 amino acids. Germline loops: CDR1 SGHTA, CDR2 FQGTGA. The sequenced part of the CDR3 DNA is TGTGCCAGCAAACGGGACACGAACACCGGGGAG. This codes for CASKRDTNTGE. The whole CDR3 reads CASKRDTNTGELFF.

This clone was observed many times. The CDR3 is cut off 3 residues early in the read; its end comes from the germline J gene. The chain recombines TRBV6-2 or TRBV6-3 with TRBJ2-7, with 10 bases fitting TRBD2. The CDR3 extends over 16 amino acids. Trimming took 6 bases from V and 2 from J; bases not matched to a gene: 10. CDR1 is MNHEY, CDR2 SVGEGT, per germline. The CDR3: CASRYPTSGLPYEQYF. CDR3 DNA (partial): TGTGCCAGCAGATACCCGACTAGCGGGCTCCCCTACGAG.

This clone has ten or more counts. The read ends 3 residues before the CDR3 terminus; that terminus is restored from the germline J gene. The chain recombines TRBV7-8 with TRBJ2-7; 9 bases map to TRBD1. CDR3 length: 16 residues. Germline V gene data show CDR1 as SGHVS and CDR2 as FQNEAQ. The trim removed 5 bases at V and 2 bases at J, leaving 10 bases unmatched. CDR3 DNA (partial): TGTGCCAGCAGCGAAACCCCCGGGACAGGGACCTACGAG. This codes for CASSETPGTGTYE. The complete CDR3 protein is CASSETPGTGTYEQYF.

This clone has at least ten counts. The read comes to an end 3 residues before the CDR3 does, leaving the germline J gene to fill in the end. The chain couples TRBV7-8 to TRBJ2-1, with 7 bases identical to TRBD2. There are 14 residues in the CDR3. In germline, CDR1 is SGHVS, CDR2 FQNEAQ. Trimming cost V 7 bases and J 6 bases; bases outside gene matches: 9. Incomplete CDR3 DNA: TGTGCCAGCACAAGGACTAGGTTGTCCAATGAG. Protein sequence: CASTRTRLSNE. The full CDR3 protein is CASTRTRLSNEQFF. The variable domain in full, completed from reference TRBV7-8 and TRBJ2-1, reads GAGVSQSPRYKVAKRGQDVALRCDPISGHVSLFWYQQALGQGPEFLTYFQNEAQLDKSGLPSDRFFAERPEGSVSTLKIQRTQQEDSAVYLCASTRTRLSNEQFFGPGTRLTVL.

A note on this clone: The read terminates 3 residues ahead of where the CDR3 ends, so the germline J gene completes it. This CDR3 is also generated by other DNA sequences in the sample. This chain links TRBV7-8 with TRBJ2-7; a weak D match, TRBD2 (5 bases). Germline loops: CDR1 SGHVS, CDR2 FQNEAQ. The CDR3 is made up of 15 amino acids. The germline V and J ends were trimmed by 5 bases and 2 bases, with 16 bases remaining between them. CDR3 amino acids: CASSPVVAGPYEQYF. Partial CDR3 DNA: TGTGCCAGCAGCCCGGTGGTTGCGGGTCCCTACGAG.

This clone was recorded a few times. The read gets to within 3 residues of the CDR3 end, and the germline J gene fills in the rest. This CDR3 is also generated by other DNA sequences in the sample. The genes are TRBV20-1 and TRBJ2-7; 9 nucleotides agree with TRBD2. Germline V gene sequence: CDR1 DFQATT, CDR2 SNEGSKA (reference sequence). The CDR3 extends over 14 amino acids. The V and J ends lost 6 bases and 2 bases, in that order; junction bases with no gene match: 8. The covered CDR3 bases are TGCAGTGCCCTAGTACTAGCGGGCCCCTACGAG. As protein: CSALVLAGPYE. The whole CDR3 protein reads CSALVLAGPYEQYF.

In its sample, this clone was seen many times. The CDR3 end falls 3 residues outside the read, so it is completed with the germline J gene. The chain is built from TRBV30 and TRBJ2-2; a possible D gene is TRBD2 (6 bases). Deletions cut 4 bases from V and 2 bases from J, with 11 bases between. The CDR3 length is 14 residues. The germline V gene has CDR1 GTSNPN and CDR2 SVGIG (reference sequence). The CDR3 loop reads CAWTETRNTGELFF. The sequenced CDR3 bases are TGTGCCTGGACCGAGACTAGAAACACCGGGGAG.

This clone occurred many times. The CDR3 is cut off 3 residues early in the read; its end comes from the germline J gene. This sequence joins TRBV15 and TRBJ2-7; D is possibly TRBD1 (5 bases). There are 14 residues in the CDR3. Germline V gives CDR1 LNHNV, CDR2 YYDKDF (reference sequence). V was shortened by 1 base and J by 4 bases, with 11 bases between the two germline ends. The DNA read from the CDR3 is TGTGCCACCAGCAGAGCCACCCAGGGATACGAG. Translation: CATSRATQGYE. The whole CDR3 reads CATSRATQGYEQYF. Full variable domain (outside the CDR3, taken from reference TRBV15 and TRBJ2-7): DAMVIQNPRYQVTQFGKPVTLSCSQTLNHNVMYWYQQKSSQAPKLLFHYYDKDFNNEADTPDNFQSRRPNTSFCFLDIRSPGLGDTAMYLCATSRATQGYEQYFGPGTRLTVT.

This clone was detected many times. Sequencing ends 3 residues short of the CDR3 end; the germline J gene provides the rest. V gene TRBV20-1 combines with J gene TRBJ2-1, with D tentatively TRBD1 (8 bases). The V end lost 0 bases, the J end lost 0 bases, and 18 bases lay between the germline ends. This CDR3 is built from 18 residues. Germline V gene sequence: CDR1 DFQATT, CDR2 SNEGSKA (reference sequence). The CDR3: CSARDLDREGYSYNEQFF. The CDR3 DNA, read in part, is TGCAGTGCTAGAGATCTGGACAGGGAGGGATACTCCTACAATGAG.

This clone was recorded at least ten times. The DNA ends 3 residues before the CDR3 does, and the rest of the CDR3 is filled in from the germline J gene. The J gene is TRBJ2-7, the V gene TRBV5-6, with D unresolved. Germline CDR1 SGHDT, CDR2 YYEEEE. CDR3 length: 12 residues. Trimming pared 2 bases from V and 6 bases from J, leaving 9 bases between. The CDR3 protein is CASSLALVEQYF. The part of the CDR3 DNA that was read is TGTGCCAGCAGCTTAGCCCTCGTCGAG.

This clone was detected many times. CDR3 loop: CASSVQGEYQETQYF. Incomplete CDR3 DNA: TGTGCCAGCAGCGTACAGGGAGAGTACCAAGAGACC. The genes are TRBV7-9 and TRBJ2-5; maybe TRBD1 (6 bases). Read sequence stops 3 residues before the CDR3 end, and the germline J gene provides the missing end. In germline, CDR1 is SEHNR, CDR2 FQNEAQ (reference sequence). The V end was cut by 5 bases, the J end by 0 bases, with 13 bases between. The CDR3 covers 15 residues.

At least ten counts were recorded for this clone. The read ends 3 residues shy of where the CDR3 ends; the end is completed using the germline J gene. The V call is TRBV19, the J call TRBJ1-2, with a tentative D call TRBD1 (6 bases). The CDR3 has 14 amino acids. The V gene's germline CDR1 is LNHDA and CDR2 SQIVND (reference sequence). Trimming left V 0 bases short and J 5 bases short, with 10 bases between. The CDR3 here is CASSIETGHYGYTF. The part of the CDR3 DNA that was read is TGTGCCAGTAGTATAGAGACAGGTCATTATGGC.

At least ten counts were recorded for this clone. The read terminates 3 residues before the CDR3 end, so the remaining end is supplied by the germline J gene. The rearrangement links TRBV19 to TRBJ2-1; D remains unclear. This CDR3 comprises 15 residues. Looked up from germline, CDR1 is LNHDA and CDR2 is SQIVND (reference sequence). The V end was cut by 0 bases, the J end by 8 bases, with 14 bases between. The CDR3 loop reads CASSIDRGSLDEQFF. The sequenced CDR3 bases are TGTGCCAGTAGTATAGATCGAGGAAGCCTAGATGAG.

This clone was picked up many times. Read sequence stops 3 residues before the CDR3 end, and the germline J gene provides the missing end. The chain uses TRBV5-1 and TRBJ2-7, with TRBD2 matching 10 bases. CDR3 length: 15 amino acids. The V and J ends lost 4 bases and 6 bases, in that order; junction bases with no gene match: 10. From germline, CDR1 is SGHRS and CDR2 YFSETQ. The CDR3 loop reads CASSGKVAGGFEQYF. Incomplete CDR3 DNA: TGCGCCAGCAGCGGTAAGGTAGCGGGAGGTTTCGAG.

This clone was seen repeatedly, ten times or more. The observed sequence ends 3 residues before the CDR3 terminus, with the missing tail filled in from the germline J gene. The chain is built from TRBV5-4 and TRBJ1-1; the D gene is possibly TRBD1 (6 bases). V gave up 0 bases and J gave up 5 bases, with 14 bases separating them. The germline V gene encodes CDR1 SGHNT and CDR2 YYREEE (reference sequence). The CDR3 is 15 amino acids. CDR3 DNA (partial): TGTGCCAGCAGCTTGGGCTCAGGGGCTTGGACTGAA. It yields the protein CASSLGSGAWTE. The complete CDR3 sequence is CASSLGSGAWTEAFF.

Incomplete CDR3 DNA: TGTGCCAGTAGTTCGGGGGCCGGGGAG. Amino acid sequence: CASSSGAGE. The complete CDR3 sequence is CASSSGAGELFF. This chain uses TRBV19 with TRBJ2-2; TRBD2 is a possible D gene (6 bases). Read data end 3 residues before the CDR3 end; the end is taken from the germline J gene. CDR1 is LNHDA, CDR2 SQIVND, per germline (reference sequence). V was cut by 5 bases and J by 6 bases, with 7 bases left in between. The CDR3 has 12 amino acids.

Turning to this clone: The read halts 3 residues ahead of the CDR3 end, with the missing end drawn from the germline J gene. The chain couples TRBV7-2 to TRBJ1-3; the match to TRBD1 covers 8 bases. With 5 bases clipped from V and 8 bases from J, the junction kept 8 bases outside the gene matches. The germline CDR1 and CDR2 sequences are SGHTA and FQGNSA. CDR3 length equals 14 residues. The CDR3 region is CASSPGQGRDTIYF. Partial CDR3 DNA: TGTGCCAGCAGCCCCGGACAGGGCAGAGACACC.

This clone came up many times. The read terminates 3 residues before the CDR3 end, so the remaining end is supplied by the germline J gene. The chain carries TRBV19 and TRBJ2-7; the D is unclear. Per the germline V gene, CDR1 is LNHDA and CDR2 is SQIVND (reference sequence). V gave up 4 bases and J gave up 0 bases, with 13 bases separating them. CDR3 length: 15 residues. Incomplete CDR3 DNA: TGTGCCAGTAGTACGACAACCACGAGCTCCTACGAG. It specifies CASSTTTTSSYE. The entire CDR3 is CASSTTTTSSYEQYF.

This clone was found many times. The read is 3 residues too short to cover the CDR3 end, so that end is filled in from the germline J gene. This chain connects TRBV30 to TRBJ1-1; perhaps TRBD1 as D (5 bases). The CDR3 runs to 13 residues. Trimming removed 2 bases at V and 1 base at J, with 8 bases between. CDR1 is GTSNPN and CDR2 is SVGIG in the germline V gene (reference sequence). The CDR3 bases that were read are TGTGCCTGGAGTCTCCAGGGGAACACTGAA. This sequence encodes CAWSLQGNTE. The whole CDR3 protein is CAWSLQGNTEAFF.

The sample holds many counts of this clone. The read gets to within 3 residues of the CDR3 end, and the germline J gene fills in the rest. V and J are TRBV20-1 and TRBJ2-7; D perhaps matches TRBD1 (6 bases). Germline CDR1 DFQATT, CDR2 SNEGSKA (reference sequence). The ends were cut back, 3 bases at V and 4 bases at J, with 22 bases in the middle. CDR3 size: 16 residues. The CDR3 spells CSARREAGTRLYEQYF. The CDR3 bases that were read are TGCAGTGCTAGGAGAGAAGCAGGGACAAGACTTTACGAG.

This clone came up many times. The read stops 3 residues short of the end of the CDR3; the missing end is completed from the germline J gene. J is TRBJ1-5 and V is TRBV27; D call uncertain. CDR3 length equals 13 residues. Germline V lookup: CDR1 MNHEY, CDR2 SMNVEV (reference sequence). V was shortened by 2 bases and J by 8 bases, with 10 bases between the two germline ends. The CDR3 region is CASSLGWAEPQHF. The covered CDR3 bases are TGTGCCAGCAGTTTAGGGTGGGCTGAGCCC.

This clone was seen many times. The sequenced fragment ends 3 residues before the CDR3 boundary, so the rest is inferred from the germline J gene. This rearrangement joins TRBV7-3 to TRBJ2-1; TRBD2 agrees at 9 bases. The germline gives CDR1 SGHTA, CDR2 FQGTGA. This CDR3 contains 15 residues. The V gene end was trimmed by 1 base and the J gene end by 7 bases; junction bases not matched to a gene: 5. The CDR3 reads CASSLRIAGANEQFF. Partial CDR3 DNA: TGTGCCAGCAGCTTAAGAATAGCGGGGGCGAATGAG.

This clone was seen many times. The read comes to an end 3 residues before the CDR3 does, leaving the germline J gene to fill in the end. The rearrangement links TRBV5-1 to TRBJ2-2; the match to TRBD1 covers 8 bases. V trimming: 4 bases; J trimming: 0 bases; junction bases outside the gene matches: 14. The length of the CDR3 is 19 residues. CDR1 and CDR2 from the germline V gene are SGHRS and YFSETQ. CDR3 DNA, as far as it was read: TGCGCCAGCAGCCCCGGGACAGGTATCTTCTTGACGAACACCGGGGAG. It is translated as CASSPGTGIFLTNTGE. From start to end, the CDR3 is CASSPGTGIFLTNTGELFF.

This clone was seen many times. Sequencing ends 3 residues short of the CDR3 end; the germline J gene provides the rest. This chain connects TRBV12-3 or TRBV12-4 to TRBJ2-1, with D unresolved. This CDR3 comprises 15 residues. The V gene lost 6 bases and the J gene lost 1 base, with 13 bases spanning the gap. The sequenced CDR3 bases are TGTGCCAGCAGATCACAGAGCCTTTCCTACAATGAG. Translated: CASRSQSLSYNE. The CDR3 in full is CASRSQSLSYNEQFF.

This clone was counted ten times or more. From the germline J gene comes the end of the CDR3, since the read stops 3 residues before it. The V gene is TRBV19, the J gene TRBJ1-6; D unclear. The CDR3 extends over 16 amino acids. Trimming pared 3 bases from V and 10 bases from J, leaving 19 bases between. CDR1 and CDR2 from the germline V gene are LNHDA and SQIVND (reference sequence). CDR3 bases read: TGTGCCAGTAGTATCGGGGAAAGAGGGATAGAATCACCC. Protein product: CASSIGERGIESP. The CDR3 as a whole reads CASSIGERGIESPLHF.

There are many counts of this clone. The CDR3 here is CASSLAGNTGELFF. The covered CDR3 bases are TGTGCCAGCAGTTTAGCCGGGAACACCGGGGAG. The J gene is TRBJ2-2, the V gene TRBV12-3 or TRBV12-4; no definite D call. The CDR3 is cut off 3 residues early in the read; its end comes from the germline J gene. The CDR3 totals 14 residues. The V end was cut by 0 bases, the J end by 1 base, with 3 bases between.